Each of the 25 T cell receptor beta chains below was sequenced from the same sample in a study of blood T cell repertoires in COVID-19. The assay was immunoSEQ multiplex PCR, and TCRdb's table has in-frame clones only and misses some. The sample includes some 160,000 clones, more than 75% seen only once; the top ten take about a tenth. Material: peripheral blood. The origin of the receptors is a woman aged 70-85 years with COVID-19, enrolled during active disease.

The chain joins TRBV5-1 to TRBJ2-5; 8 bases fit TRBD2. The ends lost 6 bases at V and 3 bases at J; junction bases unmatched: 7. The CDR3 spans 14 residues. The V gene's germline CDR1 is SGHRS and CDR2 YFSETQ. For the CDR3, the DNA is TGCGCCAGCAAATCGGGGGGGGCCGAAGAGACCCAGTACTTC. Translated, it gives CASKSGGAEETQYF.

This chain joins TRBV18 and TRBJ2-2; D is uncertain. With 1 base removed from V and 2 bases from J, the gap between germline ends came to 8 bases. The germline V gene encodes CDR1 KGHSH and CDR2 LQKENI. CDR3 length equals 15 residues. In DNA, the CDR3 is TGTGCCAGCTCACCACAACAGCCTAACACCGGGGAGCTGTTTTTT. It codes for CASSPQQPNTGELFF.

The gene calls are TRBV5-4 and TRBJ1-6, with 8 bases aligning to TRBD1. Losses at the gene ends were 3 bases for V and 7 bases for J; bases not matched to a gene: 9. Per the germline V gene, CDR1 is SGHNT and CDR2 is YYREEE (reference sequence). This CDR3 comprises 16 residues. CDR3 sequence reads: CASSSRGRGGNSPLHF. CDR3 nucleotides: TGTGCCAGCAGCTCCAGGGGGCGGGGTGGGAATTCACCCCTCCACTTT.

The chain recombines TRBV11-2 with TRBJ2-2; 7 bases map to TRBD1. This CDR3 has 14 residues. Germline loops: CDR1 SGHAT, CDR2 FQNNGV. The V and J ends lost 4 bases and 8 bases, in that order; junction bases with no gene match: 7. CDR3 residues: CASSSYRGRGELFF. DNA for the CDR3: TGTGCCAGCAGCTCATACAGGGGTCGGGGGGAGCTGTTTTTT.

The V gene is TRBV2, the J gene TRBJ2-3; 7 bases match TRBD1. This CDR3 region has 15 residues. Germline-derived CDR1 and CDR2 are SNHLY and FYNNEI. After removal of 6 bases from V and 2 bases from J, the junction contained 8 bases not matched to a gene. As DNA, the CDR3 is TGTGCCAGCAGGGGGACAGCCTGGTTCACAGATACGCAGTATTTT. Translation gives CASRGTAWFTDTQYF. Looking up the rest from reference TRBV2 and TRBJ2-3 gives the full variable domain: EPEVTQTPSHQVTQMGQEVILRCVPISNHLYFYWYRQILGQKVEFLVSFYNNEISEKSEIFDDQFSVERPDGSNFTLKIRSTKLEDSAMYFCASRGTAWFTDTQYFGPGTRLTVL.

The rearrangement uses TRBV29-1 and TRBJ1-2, with 7 bases that match TRBD1. CDR1 and CDR2 (germline): SQVTM, ANQGSEA. The CDR3 is made up of 14 amino acids. Unmatched junction bases numbered 8, after V lost 3 bases and J lost 4 bases. CDR3 sequence: CSVETGLESYGYTF. CDR3 bases: TGCAGCGTTGAGACAGGGTTGGAGTCCTATGGCTACACCTTC.

The chain uses TRBV2 and TRBJ2-7, with TRBD1 matching 8 bases. With 6 bases clipped from V and 4 bases from J, the junction kept 2 bases outside the gene matches. Germline assignment: CDR1 SNHLY and CDR2 FYNNEI. This CDR3 spans 12 amino acids. The CDR3 DNA is TGTGCCAGCAGCGGACAGGGATACGAGCAGTACTTC. Its protein is CASSGQGYEQYF.

The rearrangement links TRBV2 to TRBJ2-2; no reliable D call. The CDR3 loop spans 11 amino acids. Germline CDR1 and CDR2: SNHLY and FYNNEI. V dropped 11 bases and J dropped 6 bases, with 10 bases sitting between them. DNA of the CDR3: TGTGCCTGGATTGGGCCCGGGGAGCTGTTTTTT. It codes for CAWIGPGELFF. Supplemented by reference TRBV2 and TRBJ2-2, the full variable domain reads EPEVTQTPSHQVTQMGQEVILRCVPISNHLYFYWYRQILGQKVEFLVSFYNNEISEKSEIFDDQFSVERPDGSNFTLKIRSTKLEDSAMYFCAWIGPGELFFGEGSRLTVL.

The chain uses TRBV18 and TRBJ2-5, with 11 bases matching TRBD1. The V and J ends lost 4 bases and 5 bases, in that order; junction bases with no gene match: 9. The germline V gene encodes CDR1 KGHSH and CDR2 LQKENI. CDR3 length: 16 amino acids. CDR3 nucleotides: TGTGCCAGCTCACAAACGGGACAGGGGGAAAGCGAGACCCAGTACTTC. It encodes CASSQTGQGESETQYF. Based on the CDR3 plus reference TRBV18 and TRBJ2-5, the full variable domain is NAGVMQNPRHLVRRRGQEARLRCSPMKGHSHVYWYRQLPEEGLKFMVYLQKENIIDESGMPKERFSAEFPKEGPSILRIQQVVRGDSAAYFCASSQTGQGESETQYFGPGTRLLVL.

V and J are TRBV18 and TRBJ2-3; 8 bases fit TRBD2. V shed 4 bases and J 0 bases; nucleotides not matched to a gene: 12. Germline V gene lookup returns CDR1 KGHSH and CDR2 LQKENI. This CDR3 is built from 18 residues. The CDR3 DNA sequence: TGTGCCAGCTCACTTACCTCACCGGGGACTAGAAGCACAGATACGCAGTATTTT. Amino acid sequence: CASSLTSPGTRSTDTQYF. The whole variable domain, filled in from reference TRBV18 and TRBJ2-3, reads NAGVMQNPRHLVRRRGQEARLRCSPMKGHSHVYWYRQLPEEGLKFMVYLQKENIIDESGMPKERFSAEFPKEGPSILRIQQVVRGDSAAYFCASSLTSPGTRSTDTQYFGPGTRLTVL.

A note on this clone: Germline is not matched at one junction end, which may reflect a read error. The chain combines TRBV7-7 with TRBJ1-6; 10 nucleotides match TRBD1. This CDR3 is 13 amino acids long. Germline V gene lookup returns CDR1 SSHAT and CDR2 FNYEAQ (reference sequence). Here the CDR3 reads CASSLTGGRPLHF. CDR3 DNA: TGTGCTAGCAGCTTGACAGGGGGCCGGCCCCTCCACTTT.

This clone was seen only once. V gene TRBV28 combines with J gene TRBJ2-6; D not certain. Trimming stripped 2 bases from V and 0 bases from J, with 11 bases between. From germline, CDR1 is MDHEN and CDR2 SYDVKM. The CDR3 is 17 amino acids. CDR3: CASSLIGRNSGANVLTF. CDR3 coding DNA: TGTGCCAGCAGTTTAATCGGTCGTAACTCTGGGGCCAACGTCCTGACTTTC.

The chain joins TRBV29-1 to TRBJ1-2; perhaps TRBD1 as D (6 bases). The CDR3 length is 12 residues. Trimming removed 3 bases from V and 7 bases from J, with 12 bases in between. Germline V gene sequence: CDR1 SQVTM, CDR2 ANQGSEA. DNA for the CDR3: TGCAGCGTTGACGGGGGGGCGTTTGGCTACACCTTC. Translated: CSVDGGAFGYTF.

This clone was counted once. The chain has TRBV5-1 and TRBJ2-7, with D hard to call. Germline V lookup: CDR1 SGHRS, CDR2 YFSETQ. The V end was cut by 0 bases, the J end by 3 bases, with 10 bases between. The CDR3 runs 14 residues. CDR3 amino acids: CASSLGAGFYEQYF. CDR3 in DNA: TGCGCCAGCAGCTTGGGGGCAGGATTCTACGAGCAGTACTTC.

The table lists this clone with a count of one. The gene calls are TRBV11-2 and TRBJ2-7; D possibly corresponds to TRBD1 (7 bases). With 3 bases removed from V and 5 bases from J, the gap between germline ends came to 14 bases. In germline, CDR1 is SGHAT, CDR2 FQNNGV. This CDR3 is built from 14 residues. The CDR3 reads CASSFSRGDDEQYF. The CDR3 DNA reads as TGTGCCAGCAGCTTTTCCAGGGGGGACGACGAGCAGTACTTC. Filled out from reference TRBV11-2 and TRBJ2-7, the complete variable domain reads EAGVAQSPRYKIIEKRQSVAFWCNPISGHATLYWYQQILGQGPKLLIQFQNNGVVDDSQLPKDRFSAERLKGVDSTLKIQPAKLEDSAVYLCASSFSRGDDEQYFGPGTRLTVT.

V gene TRBV28 combines with J gene TRBJ1-5, with TRBD1 matching 7 bases. Germline values: CDR1 MDHEN, CDR2 SYDVKM. The CDR3 length is 17 residues. Unmatched junction bases numbered 13, after V lost 5 bases and J lost 3 bases. The CDR3 nucleotides are TGTGCCAGCAGTCCCGGTTCCGGACAGGTAGACAATCAGCCCCAGCATTTT. Protein: CASSPGSGQVDNQPQHF.

The rearrangement links TRBV11-2 to TRBJ1-2, with a tentative D call TRBD1 (5 bases). The ends were cut back, 1 base at V and 8 bases at J, with 14 bases in the middle. CDR1 and CDR2 from the germline V gene are SGHAT and FQNNGV. The CDR3 consists of 14 residues. CDR3 coding DNA: TGTGCCAGCAGCTTAGTATCAGGGAAGGACGGCTACACCTTC. Translated, it gives CASSLVSGKDGYTF.

The rearrangement links TRBV7-7 to TRBJ2-1; weak D call: TRBD1 (5 bases). This CDR3 region has 13 residues. Trimming shortened V by 2 bases and J by 7 bases, and 9 bases separated the two germline ends. Germline values: CDR1 SSHAT, CDR2 FNYEAQ (reference sequence). CDR3 sequence: CASSLNRGNEQFF. CDR3 sequence (DNA): TGTGCCAGCAGCTTAAATAGGGGAAATGAGCAGTTCTTC.

This chain connects TRBV12-3 or TRBV12-4 to TRBJ2-2; tentatively, D is TRBD1 (6 bases). Between the trimmed V and J ends, which lost 7 bases and 5 bases, there was a span of 8 bases. This CDR3 has 12 residues. For the CDR3, the DNA is TGTGCCAGCAATACAGGGACCGGGGAGCTGTTTTTT. This translates into CASNTGTGELFF.

The J gene is TRBJ2-7, the V gene TRBV5-1, with 7 bases lining up with TRBD2. The germline CDR1 and CDR2 sequences are SGHRS and YFSETQ. The CDR3 consists of 14 residues. The V segment lost 8 bases and the J segment 0 bases; nucleotides outside the gene matches: 8. Here the CDR3 reads CASARDYNSYEQYF. In DNA, the CDR3 is TGCGCCAGTGCCCGGGACTACAACTCCTACGAGCAGTACTTC.

This sequence joins TRBV7-8 and TRBJ2-7; 11 bases agree with TRBD1. With V trimmed by 5 bases and J by 5 bases, 5 bases remained unmatched. The germline CDR1 and CDR2 sequences are SGHVS and FQNEAQ. This CDR3 comprises 14 residues. The CDR3 DNA is TGTGCCAGCAGCACGGACAGGGGGCCCAACGAGCAGTACTTC. Amino acids: CASSTDRGPNEQYF.

The J gene is TRBJ2-1, the V gene TRBV7-2; 10 nucleotides agree with TRBD2. The CDR3 length is 16 residues. V was pared by 3 bases and J by 1 base, with 3 bases of the junction left unmatched. Germline CDR1 SGHTA, CDR2 FQGNSA. The CDR3 DNA follows: TGTGCCAGCAGCTTGAGCGGGGGGGCGTCCTACAATGAGCAGTTCTTC. This encodes CASSLSGGASYNEQFF.

V gene TRBV6-1 combines with J gene TRBJ2-5; D perhaps matches TRBD1 (6 bases). CDR1 is MNHNS, CDR2 SASEGT, per germline. Between the trimmed V and J ends, which lost 2 bases and 0 bases, there was a span of 16 bases. The CDR3 runs 17 residues. The CDR3 sequence is CASSERGTPRYQETQYF. Here the CDR3 DNA reads TGTGCCAGCAGTGAAAGGGGGACACCTCGGTACCAAGAGACCCAGTACTTC.

J is TRBJ1-1 and V is TRBV5-5; a possible D gene is TRBD1 (6 bases). V was clipped by 2 bases and J by 9 bases, with 14 bases between them. The CDR3 runs to 13 residues. Germline values: CDR1 SGHKS, CDR2 YYEKEE (reference sequence). The CDR3 region has the DNA TGTGCCAGCAGCTTTACGACAGGAGTCCAAGCTTTCTTT. The encoded protein is CASSFTTGVQAFF.

V usage is TRBV6-2 or TRBV6-3 and J usage is TRBJ1-3; unclear D gene. The V gene lost 0 bases and the J gene lost 4 bases, with 16 bases spanning the gap. Germline CDR1 and CDR2: MNHEY and SVGEGT. This CDR3 is built from 17 residues. The CDR3 DNA is TGTGCCAGCAGTTACTCGACTCGGCAGAGTCAAGGAAACACCATATATTTT. This gives the protein CASSYSTRQSQGNTIYF.